This T cell receptor beta chain was sequenced for a study of blood T cell repertoires in COVID-19. Trimming left V 4 bases short and J 4 bases short, with 11 bases between. The CDR3 extends over 13 amino acids. Germline values: CDR1 SGHAT, CDR2 FQNNGV. Data came from immunoSEQ multiplex PCR; TCRdb stores just in-frame clones and leaves some out. Altogether a few hundred thousand clones are present, about 90% being singletons, with the ten largest covering less than 1.5%. The chain uses TRBV11-2 and TRBJ2-7; D unresolved. The receptor comes from a young man who had recovered from COVID-19. Input material: PBMCs or T cells enriched from blood (not recorded which). For the CDR3, the DNA is TGTGCCAGCAGCTCCTTGAACAGTTACGAGCAGTACTTC. It is translated as CASSSLNSYEQYF.